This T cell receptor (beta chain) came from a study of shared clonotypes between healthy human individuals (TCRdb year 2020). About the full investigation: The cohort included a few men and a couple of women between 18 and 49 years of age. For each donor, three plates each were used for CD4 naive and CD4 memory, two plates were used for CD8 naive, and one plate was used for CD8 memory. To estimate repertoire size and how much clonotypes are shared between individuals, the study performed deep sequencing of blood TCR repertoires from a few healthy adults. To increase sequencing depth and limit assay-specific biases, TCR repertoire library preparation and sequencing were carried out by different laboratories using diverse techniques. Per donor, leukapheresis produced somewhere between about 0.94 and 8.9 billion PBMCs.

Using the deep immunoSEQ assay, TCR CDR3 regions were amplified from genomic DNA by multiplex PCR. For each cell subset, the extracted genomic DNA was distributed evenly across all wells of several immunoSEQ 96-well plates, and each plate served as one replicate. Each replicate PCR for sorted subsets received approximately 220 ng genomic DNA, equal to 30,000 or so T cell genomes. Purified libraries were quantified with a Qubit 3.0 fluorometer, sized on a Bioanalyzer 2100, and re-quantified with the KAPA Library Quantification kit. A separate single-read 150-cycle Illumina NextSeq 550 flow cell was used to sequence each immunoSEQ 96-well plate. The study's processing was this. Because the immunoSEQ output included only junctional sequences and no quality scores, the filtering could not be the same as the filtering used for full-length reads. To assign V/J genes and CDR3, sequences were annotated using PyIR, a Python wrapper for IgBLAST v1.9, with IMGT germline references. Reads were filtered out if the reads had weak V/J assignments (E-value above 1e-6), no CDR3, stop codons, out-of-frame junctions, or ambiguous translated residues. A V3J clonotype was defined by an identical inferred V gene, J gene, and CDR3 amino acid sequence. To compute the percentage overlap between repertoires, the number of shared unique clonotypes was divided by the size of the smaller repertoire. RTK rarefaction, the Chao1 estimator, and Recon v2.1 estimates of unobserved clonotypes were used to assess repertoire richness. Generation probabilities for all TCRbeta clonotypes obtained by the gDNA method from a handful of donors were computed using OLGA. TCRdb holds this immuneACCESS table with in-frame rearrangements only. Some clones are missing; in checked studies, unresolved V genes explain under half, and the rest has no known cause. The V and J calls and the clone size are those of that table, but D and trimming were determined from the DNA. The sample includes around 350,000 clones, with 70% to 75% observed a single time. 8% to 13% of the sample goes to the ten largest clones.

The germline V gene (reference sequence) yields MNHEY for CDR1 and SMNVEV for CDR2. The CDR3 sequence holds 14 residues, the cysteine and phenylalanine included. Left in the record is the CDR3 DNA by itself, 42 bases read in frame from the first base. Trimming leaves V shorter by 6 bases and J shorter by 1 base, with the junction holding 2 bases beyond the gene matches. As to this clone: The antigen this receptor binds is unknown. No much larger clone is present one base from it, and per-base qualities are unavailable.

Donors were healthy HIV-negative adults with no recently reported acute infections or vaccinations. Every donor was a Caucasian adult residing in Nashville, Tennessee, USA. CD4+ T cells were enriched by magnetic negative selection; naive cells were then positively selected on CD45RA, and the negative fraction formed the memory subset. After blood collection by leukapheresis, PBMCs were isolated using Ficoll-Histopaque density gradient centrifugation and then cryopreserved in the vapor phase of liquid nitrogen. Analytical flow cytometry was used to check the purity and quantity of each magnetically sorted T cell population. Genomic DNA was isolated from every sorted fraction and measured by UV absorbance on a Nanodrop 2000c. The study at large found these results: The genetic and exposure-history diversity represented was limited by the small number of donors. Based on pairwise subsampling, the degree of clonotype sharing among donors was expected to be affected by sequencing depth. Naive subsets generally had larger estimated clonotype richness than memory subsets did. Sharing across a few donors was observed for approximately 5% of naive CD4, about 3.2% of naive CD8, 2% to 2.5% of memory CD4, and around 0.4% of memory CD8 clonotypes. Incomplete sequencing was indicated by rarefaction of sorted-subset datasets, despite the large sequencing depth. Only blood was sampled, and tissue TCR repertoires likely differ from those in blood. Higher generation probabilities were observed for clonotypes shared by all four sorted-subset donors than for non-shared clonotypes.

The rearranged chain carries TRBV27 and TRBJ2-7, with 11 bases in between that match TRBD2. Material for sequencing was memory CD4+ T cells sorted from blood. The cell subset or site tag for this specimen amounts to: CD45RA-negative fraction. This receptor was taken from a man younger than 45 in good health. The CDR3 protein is CASRSSGGSYEQYF. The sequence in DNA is TGTGCCAGCAGATCTAGCGGGGGGTCCTACGAGCAGTACTTC.